The 14 T cell receptor beta chains below were found in one sample sequenced in a study of shared clonotypes between healthy human individuals. Data came from immunoSEQ multiplex PCR; TCRdb stores just in-frame clones and leaves some out. The repertoire includes roughly 2 million clones, 90% to 97% of them detected once, and 0.1% to 0.15% sits in the top ten. The sample comprised naive CD4+ T cells sorted from blood. Indicated subset: CD45RA+ positively selected. These receptors all come from a man between 18 and 29 years old in good health.

This sequence joins TRBV28 and TRBJ1-2; 12 positions agree with TRBD1. Losses at the gene ends were 0 bases for V and 6 bases for J; bases not matched to a gene: 2. CDR3 size: 15 residues. Germline V lookup: CDR1 MDHEN, CDR2 SYDVKM. The CDR3 sequence is CASSLWGQGADGYTF. The CDR3 DNA reads as TGTGCCAGCAGTTTATGGGGACAGGGGGCTGATGGCTACACCTTC.

This clone was recorded once. The V and J genes are TRBV5-5 and TRBJ1-6; 10 bases are shared with TRBD1. This CDR3 spans 14 amino acids. V shed 9 bases and J 6 bases; nucleotides not matched to a gene: 6. The germline V gene encodes CDR1 SGHKS and CDR2 YYEKEE (reference sequence). CDR3: CATGTGAINSPLHF. The DNA for the CDR3 is TGTGCCACCGGGACAGGGGCGATTAATTCACCCCTCCACTTT.

The rearrangement joins TRBV19 to TRBJ2-2; tentative D call: TRBD2 (5 bases). V was trimmed by 11 bases and J by 6 bases, leaving 13 bases between them. CDR1 and CDR2 from the germline V gene are LNHDA and SQIVND (reference sequence). The CDR3 is 12 amino acids. The CDR3 bases are TGTGCCTCGACGGGGTACTCCGGGGAGCTGTTTTTT. It translates to CASTGYSGELFF.

This chain uses TRBV1 with TRBJ1-6. TRBV1 is reported as a pseudogene. The CDR3 contains 16 residues. The CDR3 coding sequence is TGCACCAGCAGCCCCGGACCAACGATCGCAGGTTCACCCCTCCACTTT. Residues: CTSSPGPTIAGSPLHF.

The genes are TRBV10-2 and TRBJ2-1; 10 nucleotides align to TRBD2. J gave up 2 bases and V 4 bases, and 5 bases lay outside the gene matches. This CDR3 spans 16 amino acids. Germline V gene data show CDR1 as WSHSY and CDR2 as SAAADI. The CDR3 loop is CASSGLAGVTYNEQFF. The CDR3 DNA reads TGCGCCAGCAGTGGTCTAGCGGGAGTAACCTACAATGAGCAGTTCTTC.

Regarding this clone: In the same sample, other DNA sequences code for this CDR3. The CDR3, as DNA: TGTGCCTGGAGTCTAGGACAAGCCACAGATACGCAGTATTTT. Encoded protein: CAWSLGQATDTQYF. The genes are TRBV30 and TRBJ2-3; the D gene is possibly TRBD1 (5 bases). The V end was cut by 2 bases, the J end by 2 bases, with 11 bases between. CDR3 size: 14 residues. Germline V lookup: CDR1 GTSNPN, CDR2 SVGIG (reference sequence).

The rearrangement joins TRBV2 to TRBJ1-2; 7 bases agree with TRBD1. The CDR3 totals 15 residues. Trimming at V came to 6 bases and at J to 0 bases, leaving 7 bases not matched to a gene. The V gene's germline CDR1 is SNHLY and CDR2 FYNNEI. This CDR3 reads CASSRDSASNYGYTF. In DNA form, the CDR3 reads TGTGCCAGCAGCCGGGACAGCGCCTCTAACTATGGCTACACCTTC.

J is TRBJ1-6 and V is TRBV6-6; tentatively, D is TRBD1 (5 bases). Trimming left V 6 bases short and J 7 bases short, with 16 bases between. This CDR3 is 15 amino acids long. Germline CDR1 MNHNY, CDR2 SVGAGI (reference sequence). This CDR3 is CASRTGGLGNSPLHF. CDR3 DNA sequence: TGTGCCAGCAGAACGGGGGGGTTAGGAAATTCACCCCTCCACTTT.

CDR3 DNA sequence: TGTGCCACCCGGACAGGGTTACCCTACGAACAGTACTTC. Protein: CATRTGLPYEQYF. The rearrangement uses TRBV6-5 and TRBJ2-5; 8 nucleotides line up with TRBD1. The trim removed 10 bases at V and 11 bases at J, leaving 15 bases unmatched. Germline V CDR1 and CDR2: MNHEY, SVGAGI. The CDR3 is made up of 13 amino acids.

This rearrangement joins TRBV29-1 to TRBJ2-3; D gene ambiguous. The CDR3 loop spans 14 amino acids. The germline CDR1 and CDR2 sequences are SQVTM and ANQGSEA. V gave up 3 bases and J gave up 0 bases, with 10 bases separating them. CDR3 bases: TGCAGCGTTGATCTGCCACTTAGCACAGATACGCAGTATTTT. Protein sequence: CSVDLPLSTDTQYF.

This chain links TRBV7-9 with TRBJ1-3, with TRBD1 as a possible D gene (5 bases). Trimming took 5 bases from V and 0 from J, leaving 14 bases between them. Germline V lookup: CDR1 SEHNR, CDR2 FQNEAQ (reference sequence). This CDR3 region has 16 residues. CDR3 sequence reads: CASSPRGQSSGNTIYF. For the CDR3, the DNA is TGTGCCAGCAGCCCCAGAGGACAAAGCTCTGGAAACACCATATATTTT.

The chain combines TRBV6-5 with TRBJ1-4; D possibly corresponds to TRBD1 (5 bases). CDR3 length equals 15 residues. The ends were cut back, 0 bases at V and 7 bases at J, with 12 bases in the middle. Looked up from germline, CDR1 is MNHEY and CDR2 is SVGAGI. The CDR3 loop is CASSYSLGDGEKLFF. The DNA for the CDR3 is TGTGCCAGCAGTTACTCGTTGGGGGATGGTGAAAAACTGTTTTTT.

The chain links TRBV4-1 to TRBJ2-1; 7 bases agree with TRBD1. CDR1 MGHRA and CDR2 YSYEKL come from the germline V gene. This CDR3 has 16 residues. J lost 4 bases, V lost 1 base, and 7 bases had no gene match. CDR3 loop: CASSQVGQKIYNEQFF. The CDR3 nucleotides read TGCGCCAGCAGCCAAGTGGGACAGAAGATTTACAATGAGCAGTTCTTC.

This clone was found once. The genes are TRBV19 and TRBJ1-1, with TRBD1 identical over 10 bases. The CDR3 has 13 amino acids. Germline V gene sequence: CDR1 LNHDA, CDR2 SQIVND (reference sequence). The trim removed 9 bases at V and 3 bases at J, leaving 4 bases unmatched. The DNA for the CDR3 is TGTGCCAGCGACAGGGGGCGGGACACTGAAGCTTTCTTT. This translates into CASDRGRDTEAFF.